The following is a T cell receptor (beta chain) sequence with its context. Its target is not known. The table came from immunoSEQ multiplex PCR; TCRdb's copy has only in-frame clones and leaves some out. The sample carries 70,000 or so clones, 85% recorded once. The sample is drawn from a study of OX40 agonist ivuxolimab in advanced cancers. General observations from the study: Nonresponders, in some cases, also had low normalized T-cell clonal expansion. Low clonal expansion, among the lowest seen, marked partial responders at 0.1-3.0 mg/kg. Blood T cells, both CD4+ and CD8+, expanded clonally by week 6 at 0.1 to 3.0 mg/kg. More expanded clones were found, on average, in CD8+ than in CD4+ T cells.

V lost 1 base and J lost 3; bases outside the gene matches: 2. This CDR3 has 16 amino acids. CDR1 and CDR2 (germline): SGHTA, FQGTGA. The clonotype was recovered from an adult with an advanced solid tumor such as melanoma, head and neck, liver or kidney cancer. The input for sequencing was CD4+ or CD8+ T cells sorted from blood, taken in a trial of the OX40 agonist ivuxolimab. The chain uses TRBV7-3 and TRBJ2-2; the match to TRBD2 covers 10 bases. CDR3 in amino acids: CASSLNSGGHTGELFF. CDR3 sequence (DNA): TGTGCCAGCAGCTTAAATAGCGGGGGGCACACCGGGGAGCTGTTTTTT.